The 6 T cell receptor beta chains below all came from one sample that was sequenced in a study of blood T cells in healthy people across ages (dated by TCRdb to between 2014 and 2017). Libraries were made using 5' RACE. Sequencing was carried out with an Illumina HiSeq 2500. A second PCR of roughly 6 to 11 cycles was run with a J-beta primer mix and a sample-barcoded 5' primer. TCRdb reran the public reads through fastp at Q25 and MiXCR, keeping productive beta chains. Rows merge per CDR3 protein into single entries with the most common DNA and genes. This sample holds around 1,500,000 distinct CDR3 sequences; around 39% were observed only once. 7.9% of the sample rests with the top ten. The source material was blood. All receptors derive from a woman between 18 and 30 years old in good health.

V and J are TRBV29-1 and TRBJ1-1; perhaps TRBD1 as D (6 bases). The germline V gene has CDR1 SQVTM and CDR2 ANQGSEA. This CDR3 has 12 amino acids. V was shortened by 5 bases and J by 4 bases, with 11 bases between the two germline ends. CDR3 sequence reads: CSVCQGSTEAFF. CDR3 nucleotides: TGCAGCGTTTGTCAGGGGTCCACTGAAGCTTTCTTT.

The chain is built from TRBV27 and TRBJ2-7, with 9 bases matching TRBD1. There are 15 residues in the CDR3. Germline values: CDR1 MNHEY, CDR2 SMNVEV (reference sequence). The V and J ends lost 5 bases and 3 bases, in that order; junction bases with no gene match: 8. CDR3 bases: TGTGCCAGCAGTGCCTTACAGGGGGCGTACTACGAGCAGTACTTC. Protein product: CASSALQGAYYEQYF.

The CDR3 loop reads CSVEPGTPGAPLSGNTIYF. In DNA, the CDR3 is TGCAGCGTTGAACCCGGGACACCTGGAGCCCCTCTCTCTGGAAACACCATATATTTT. The chain recombines TRBV29-1 with TRBJ1-3; weak D call: TRBD1 (6 bases). Germline CDR1 reads SQVTM; CDR2 reads ANQGSEA. The CDR3 spans 19 residues. V lost 2 bases, J lost 0 bases, and 23 bases lay in between.

The table lists this clonotype with a few counts. The chain employs TRBV3-1 and TRBJ1-2; D possibly corresponds to TRBD1 (5 bases). This CDR3 is built from 14 residues. V lost 0 bases and J lost 11, with 16 bases in between. Germline V gene lookup returns CDR1 LGHDT and CDR2 YNNKEL (reference sequence). DNA of the CDR3: TGTGCCAGCAGCCAAGAGGGCAGGGAGAGTGGGTACACCTTC. Translation: CASSQEGRESGYTF. Full variable domain (outside the CDR3, taken from reference TRBV3-1 and TRBJ1-2): DTAVSQTPKYLVTQMGNDKSIKCEQNLGHDTMYWYKQDSKKFLKIMFSYNNKELIINETVPNRFSPKSPDKAHLNLHINSLELGDSAVYFCASSQEGRESGYTFGSGTRLTVV.

Here the CDR3 reads CASSLARGGGAFF. CDR3 DNA sequence: TGTGCCAGCAGTTTAGCGCGGGGAGGGGGAGCTTTCTTT. V is TRBV12-3 or TRBV12-4 and J is TRBJ1-1; the D gene is possibly TRBD1 (6 bases). V was pared by 0 bases and J by 10 bases, with 12 bases between. There are 13 residues in the CDR3.

The chain combines TRBV6-6 with TRBJ2-1, with D possibly matching TRBD2 (5 bases). V was trimmed by 7 bases and J by 12 bases, leaving 19 bases between them. The germline gives CDR1 MNHNY, CDR2 SVGAGI (reference sequence). The CDR3 covers 13 residues. The CDR3 nucleotides are TGTGCCAGCACCAACGGGATAACCGACGGGCAGTTCTTC. It yields the protein CASTNGITDGQFF.